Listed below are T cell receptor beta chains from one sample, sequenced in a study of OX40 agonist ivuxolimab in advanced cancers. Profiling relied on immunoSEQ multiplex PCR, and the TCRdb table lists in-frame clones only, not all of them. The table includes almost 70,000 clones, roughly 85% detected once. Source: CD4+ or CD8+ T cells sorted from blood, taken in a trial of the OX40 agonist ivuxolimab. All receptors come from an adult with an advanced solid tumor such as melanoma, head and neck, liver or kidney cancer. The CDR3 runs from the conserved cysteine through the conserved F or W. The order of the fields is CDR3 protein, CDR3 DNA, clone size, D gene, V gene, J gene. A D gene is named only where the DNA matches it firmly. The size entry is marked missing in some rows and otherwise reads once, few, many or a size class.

CDR3aa: CASSFGTPQGNEQFF; CDR3nt: TGTGCCAGCTCATTCGGGACTCCTCAAGGCAATGAGCAGTTCTTC; abundance: NA; d_gene: NA; v_gene: TRBV18; j_gene: TRBJ2-1
CDR3aa: CASSLTGGEKLFF; CDR3nt: TGTGCCAGCTCCCTTACTGGGGGTGAAAAACTGTTTTTT; abundance: NA; d_gene: NA; v_gene: TRBV18; j_gene: TRBJ1-4
CDR3aa: CSVLQDDSNQPQHF; CDR3nt: TGCAGCGTTCTCCAGGATGATAGCAATCAGCCCCAGCATTTT; abundance: NA; d_gene: NA; v_gene: TRBV29-1; j_gene: TRBJ1-5
CDR3aa: CASSGTGADTQYF; CDR3nt: TGTGCCAGCAGTGGTACCGGGGCCGATACGCAGTATTTT; abundance: NA; d_gene: NA; v_gene: TRBV6-5; j_gene: TRBJ2-3
CDR3aa: CASSGGANVLTF; CDR3nt: TGCGCCAGCAGTGGGGGGGCCAACGTCCTGACTTTC; abundance: NA; d_gene: NA; v_gene: TRBV10-2; j_gene: TRBJ2-6
CDR3aa: CASTPQAGNTEAFF; CDR3nt: TGTGCCAGCACACCGCAGGCCGGAAACACTGAAGCTTTCTTT; abundance: NA; d_gene: NA; v_gene: TRBV4-2; j_gene: TRBJ1-1
CDR3aa: CAIRADNEQFF; CDR3nt: TGTGCCATCAGAGCGGACAATGAGCAGTTCTTC; abundance: once; d_gene: NA; v_gene: TRBV10-3; j_gene: TRBJ2-1
CDR3aa: CASRGTSHLGGYTF; CDR3nt: TGTGCCAGCAGGGGGACAAGCCACCTAGGCGGCTACACCTTC; abundance: NA; d_gene: NA; v_gene: TRBV6-1; j_gene: TRBJ1-2
CDR3aa: CASRMTETEQYF; CDR3nt: TGTGCCAGCAGAATGACAGAGACCGAGCAGTACTTC; abundance: NA; d_gene: NA; v_gene: TRBV6-5; j_gene: TRBJ2-7
CDR3aa: CAVSDGRANTGELFF; CDR3nt: TGTGCCGTCAGTGATGGCAGAGCGAACACCGGGGAGCTGTTTTTT; abundance: NA; d_gene: NA; v_gene: TRBV10-3; j_gene: TRBJ2-2
CDR3aa: CAVRRLWNTGELFF; CDR3nt: TGTGCCGTTAGGAGGTTGTGGAACACCGGGGAGCTGTTTTTT; abundance: NA; d_gene: NA; v_gene: TRBV7-9; j_gene: TRBJ2-2
CDR3aa: CASKEAMGNQPQHF; CDR3nt: TGTGCCAGCAAAGAGGCGATGGGCAATCAGCCCCAGCATTTT; abundance: NA; d_gene: NA; v_gene: TRBV6-5; j_gene: TRBJ1-5
CDR3aa: CASSPSGGPTGELFF; CDR3nt: TGCGCCAGCAGCCCTAGCGGGGGTCCCACCGGGGAGCTGTTTTTT; abundance: NA; d_gene: TRBD2; v_gene: TRBV5-1; j_gene: TRBJ2-2
CDR3aa: CASSQPDSNYGYTF; CDR3nt: TGTGCCAGCAGCCAACCTGACAGTAACTATGGCTACACCTTC; abundance: NA; d_gene: NA; v_gene: TRBV4-2; j_gene: TRBJ1-2
CDR3aa: CASSNEDRVYYGYTF; CDR3nt: TGTGCCAGCAGCAATGAAGACAGGGTCTACTATGGCTACACCTTC; abundance: few; d_gene: TRBD1; v_gene: TRBV5-6; j_gene: TRBJ1-2
CDR3aa: CASGSGTGVNYGYTF; CDR3nt: TGTGCTAGTGGTTCGGGGACAGGGGTGAACTATGGCTACACCTTC; abundance: few; d_gene: TRBD1; v_gene: TRBV12-5; j_gene: TRBJ1-2
CDR3aa: CASSLGLGAYNSPLHF; CDR3nt: TGTGCCAGCAGCTTAGGTCTGGGCGCCTATAATTCACCCCTCCACTTT; abundance: NA; d_gene: NA; v_gene: TRBV7-9; j_gene: TRBJ1-6
CDR3aa: CASSALTTGAYEQYF; CDR3nt: TGTGCCAGCTCAGCACTCACGACAGGAGCCTACGAGCAGTACTTC; abundance: NA; d_gene: NA; v_gene: TRBV18; j_gene: TRBJ2-7
CDR3aa: CASSLGSTRAYEQYF; CDR3nt: TGTGCCAGCAGCTTAGGTTCGACTAGAGCCTACGAGCAGTACTTC; abundance: NA; d_gene: NA; v_gene: TRBV11-2; j_gene: TRBJ2-7
CDR3aa: CASGTPLHF; CDR3nt: TGTGCCAGCGGGACACCCCTCCACTTT; abundance: few; d_gene: NA; v_gene: TRBV6-5; j_gene: TRBJ1-6
CDR3aa: CASSRDSYNSPLHF; CDR3nt: TGTGCCAGCAGTCGGGACAGTTATAATTCACCCCTCCACTTT; abundance: NA; d_gene: TRBD1; v_gene: TRBV6-4; j_gene: TRBJ1-6
CDR3aa: CASSLKGHQPQHF; CDR3nt: TGTGCCAGCAGCTTAAAGGGGCATCAGCCCCAGCATTTT; abundance: NA; d_gene: NA; v_gene: TRBV7-8; j_gene: TRBJ1-5
CDR3aa: CASSVGTGGYYGYTF; CDR3nt: TGTGCCAGCAGCGTAGGTACAGGGGGCTACTATGGCTACACCTTC; abundance: NA; d_gene: TRBD1; v_gene: TRBV9; j_gene: TRBJ1-2
CDR3aa: CASSPGGQTDTQYF; CDR3nt: TGCGCCAGCAGCCCGGGGGGGCAGACAGATACGCAGTATTTT; abundance: NA; d_gene: TRBD2; v_gene: TRBV5-1; j_gene: TRBJ2-3
CDR3aa: CASTPSGTITEAFF; CDR3nt: TGTGCCAGCACCCCTTCCGGGACAATAACTGAAGCTTTCTTT; abundance: NA; d_gene: NA; v_gene: TRBV28; j_gene: TRBJ1-1
CDR3aa: CASSLQTGGMGGELFF; CDR3nt: TGTGCCAGCAGCTTGCAGACAGGGGGTATGGGCGGGGAGCTGTTTTTT; abundance: NA; d_gene: TRBD1; v_gene: TRBV5-4; j_gene: TRBJ2-2
CDR3aa: CASSPKPDSQEKLFF; CDR3nt: TGTGCCAGCTCACCAAAGCCCGACAGCCAGGAAAAACTGTTTTTT; abundance: NA; d_gene: NA; v_gene: TRBV18; j_gene: TRBJ1-4
CDR3aa: CASSSPLRGLDYGYTF; CDR3nt: TGTGCCAGCAGCTCCCCCCTGAGGGGGCTGGACTATGGCTACACCTTC; abundance: NA; d_gene: TRBD1; v_gene: TRBV7-9; j_gene: TRBJ1-2
CDR3aa: CASARSGQYTGELFF; CDR3nt: TGTGCCAGCGCGCGCAGTGGGCAGTACACCGGGGAGCTGTTTTTT; abundance: once; d_gene: NA; v_gene: TRBV27; j_gene: TRBJ2-2
CDR3aa: CASSAGLAGGTQYF; CDR3nt: TGTGCCAGCAGTGCCGGACTAGCGGGGGGGACGCAGTATTTT; abundance: NA; d_gene: TRBD2; v_gene: TRBV2; j_gene: TRBJ2-3
CDR3aa: CASSFLWGRGDEQYF; CDR3nt: TGTGCCAGCAGCTTTCTATGGGGTCGGGGGGACGAGCAGTACTTC; abundance: few; d_gene: TRBD2; v_gene: TRBV7-9; j_gene: TRBJ2-7
CDR3aa: CASSSGSTEAFF; CDR3nt: TGTGCCAGCAGCTCGGGGTCCACTGAAGCTTTCTTT; abundance: once; d_gene: NA; v_gene: TRBV5-4; j_gene: TRBJ1-1
CDR3aa: CASSFGQGGYEQYF; CDR3nt: TGTGCCAGTAGTTTCGGGCAGGGTGGCTACGAGCAGTACTTC; abundance: NA; d_gene: NA; v_gene: TRBV19; j_gene: TRBJ2-7
CDR3aa: CASSLLAGTGTVHEQFF; CDR3nt: TGTGCCAGCAGCTTATTGGCCGGGACAGGGACCGTACATGAGCAGTTCTTC; abundance: NA; d_gene: TRBD1; v_gene: TRBV7-3; j_gene: TRBJ2-1